This T cell receptor (beta chain) was identified in a study of a mutant IDH1 vaccine in newly diagnosed glioma. V dropped 6 bases and J dropped 0 bases, with 6 bases sitting between them. Germline CDR1 is MNHEY and CDR2 is SMNVEV (reference sequence). This CDR3 region has 14 residues. Time point defined: baseline, week 1 (first vaccination visit). Treatment described: pre-vaccination baseline after standard-of-care therapy. Some clones are missing from TCRdb's copy, which holds only in-frame ones; the method was immunoSEQ multiplex PCR. Of about 54,000 clones listed, around 80% were seen once; the top ten hold roughly 19%.

The J gene is TRBJ2-6, the V gene TRBV27; no reliable D call. Sequenced here: PBMCs, sampled from a glioma patient treated with radiotherapy, temozolomide or both. This sequence originates from a man between 18 and 35 years old with glioma. CDR3: CASRSSSGANVLTF. The CDR3 DNA sequence: TGTGCCAGCAGGTCTAGCTCTGGGGCCAACGTCCTGACTTTC.